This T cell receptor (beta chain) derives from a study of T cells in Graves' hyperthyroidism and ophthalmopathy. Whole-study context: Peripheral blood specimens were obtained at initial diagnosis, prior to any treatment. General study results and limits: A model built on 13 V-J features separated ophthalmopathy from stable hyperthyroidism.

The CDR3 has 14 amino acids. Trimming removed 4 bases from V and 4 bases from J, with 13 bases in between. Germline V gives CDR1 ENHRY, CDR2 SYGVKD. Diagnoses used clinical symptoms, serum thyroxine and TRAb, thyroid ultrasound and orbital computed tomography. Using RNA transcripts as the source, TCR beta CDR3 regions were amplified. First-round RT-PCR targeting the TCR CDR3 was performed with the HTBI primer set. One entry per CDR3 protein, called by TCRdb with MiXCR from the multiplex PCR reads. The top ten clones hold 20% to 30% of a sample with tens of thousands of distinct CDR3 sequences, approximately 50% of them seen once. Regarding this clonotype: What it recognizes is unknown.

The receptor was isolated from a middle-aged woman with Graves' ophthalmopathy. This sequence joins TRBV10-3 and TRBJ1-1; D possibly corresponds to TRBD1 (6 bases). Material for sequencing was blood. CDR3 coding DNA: TGTGCCATCAGTGGGACAGCGCAAAGCACTGAAGCTTTCTTT. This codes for CAISGTAQSTEAFF.